A single sample is the source of the 28 T cell receptor beta chains below, sequenced in a study of T cell responses to AZD1222 COVID-19 vaccine. Sequenced by immunoSEQ multiplex PCR; TCRdb stores in-frame clones only, minus some. The sample holds 180,000 or so clones; 85% to 90% are singletons and the top ten take 1.5% to 2%. The input for sequencing was peripheral blood, taken on day 0 of AZD1222 vaccination. Source of these receptors: an adult in good health.

This chain links TRBV19 with TRBJ1-1; the D is unclear. Germline V gives CDR1 LNHDA, CDR2 SQIVND (reference sequence). CDR3 length: 14 amino acids. Trimming pared 0 bases from V and 6 bases from J, leaving 11 bases between. CDR3 sequence reads: CASSIDPTKAEAFF. The DNA for the CDR3 is TGTGCCAGTAGTATAGATCCCACGAAAGCTGAAGCTTTCTTT.

CDR3 loop: CASWYILGNYGYTF. In DNA form, the CDR3 reads TGTGCCAGCTGGTACATATTAGGGAACTATGGCTACACCTTC. The J gene is TRBJ1-2, the V gene TRBV2; no firm D call. V lost 8 bases to trimming and J lost 2 bases, with 15 bases between them. This CDR3 is built from 14 residues. Germline loops: CDR1 SNHLY, CDR2 FYNNEI.

The chain links TRBV11-2 to TRBJ1-3; no clear D gene. The ends were cut back, 5 bases at V and 1 base at J, with 9 bases in the middle. Per the germline V gene, CDR1 is SGHAT and CDR2 is FQNNGV. CDR3 size: 14 residues. The chain's CDR3 is CASSRSGSGNTIYF. As DNA, the CDR3 is TGTGCCAGCAGCCGAAGTGGATCTGGAAACACCATATATTTT.

The V call is TRBV5-1, the J call TRBJ2-2; 11 bases agree with TRBD2. CDR3 length equals 15 residues. The V gene's germline CDR1 is SGHRS and CDR2 YFSETQ. J was trimmed by 4 bases and V by 4 bases; bases with no gene match: 3. The CDR3 reads CASSPGTSGTGELFF. The CDR3 coding sequence is TGCGCCAGCAGCCCCGGGACTAGCGGCACCGGGGAGCTGTTTTTT.

This chain connects TRBV7-6 to TRBJ2-7, with D possibly matching TRBD1 (5 bases). This CDR3 spans 14 amino acids. Trimming shortened V by 5 bases and J by 2 bases, and 13 bases separated the two germline ends. Germline V CDR1 and CDR2: SGHVS, FNYEAQ. For the CDR3, the DNA is TGTGCCAGCAGCCCCCTGGACAAAACCTACGAGCAGTACGTC. Its protein is CASSPLDKTYEQYV.

V is TRBV10-3 and J is TRBJ1-3; D unresolved. The CDR3 spans 15 residues. V was clipped by 6 bases and J by 0 bases, with 12 bases between them. CDR1 and CDR2 from the germline V gene are ENHRY and SYGVKD. DNA of the CDR3: TGTGCCATCAGGGCCCAAGAGGTCTCTGGAAACACCATATATTTT. This gives the protein CAIRAQEVSGNTIYF.

CDR3 DNA: TGTGCCAGCTCAGGGGGCGGGACCAAAAACATTCAGTACTTC. Translation gives CASSGGGTKNIQYF. The rearrangement links TRBV18 to TRBJ2-4; either TRBD1 or TRBD2 may fit D (6 bases each). The CDR3 covers 14 residues. Per the germline V gene, CDR1 is KGHSH and CDR2 is LQKENI. V was pared by 5 bases and J by 2 bases, with 10 bases between. The full variable domain, with the rest looked up from reference TRBV18 and TRBJ2-4, is NAGVMQNPRHLVRRRGQEARLRCSPMKGHSHVYWYRQLPEEGLKFMVYLQKENIIDESGMPKERFSAEFPKEGPSILRIQQVVRGDSAAYFCASSGGGTKNIQYFGAGTRLSVL.

This clone was counted a few times. V usage is TRBV9 and J usage is TRBJ2-7; 7 bases fit TRBD1. The CDR3 is made up of 14 amino acids. J gave up 2 bases and V 0 bases, and 2 bases lay outside the gene matches. The germline gives CDR1 SGDLS, CDR2 YYNGEE. In DNA form, the CDR3 reads TGTGCCAGCAGCGTAGGGGACAGCGCCTACGAGCAGTACTTC. It is translated as CASSVGDSAYEQYF.

This rearrangement joins TRBV28 to TRBJ1-6; D unresolved. With 6 bases removed from V and 7 bases from J, the gap between germline ends came to 7 bases. CDR1 is MDHEN, CDR2 SYDVKM, per germline. The CDR3 consists of 12 residues. The chain's CDR3 is CASSQGNSPLHF. The CDR3 region has the DNA TGTGCCAGCAGCCAAGGGAATTCACCCCTCCACTTT.

This clone was detected a few times. The chain carries TRBV25-1 and TRBJ2-1; 9 nucleotides line up with TRBD2. Germline-derived CDR1 and CDR2 are MGHDK and SYGVNS. This CDR3 is 17 amino acids long. Germline trimming cut 2 bases from V and 0 bases from J; bases unmatched to any gene: 5. The DNA of the CDR3 is TGTGCCAGCAGTGAAGCGGGAGGGGAGAGCTCCTACAATGAGCAGTTCTTC. Its protein product is CASSEAGGESSYNEQFF.

The rearrangement links TRBV29-1 to TRBJ2-7; 9 nucleotides align to TRBD1. This CDR3 has 14 residues. V shed 6 bases, J shed 3 bases, and the junction held 9 bases outside the gene matches. Germline assignment: CDR1 SQVTM and CDR2 ANQGSEA. The CDR3 region is CSVFDRGGLYEQYF. CDR3 in DNA: TGCAGCGTCTTCGACAGGGGGGGGCTCTACGAGCAGTACTTC.

To note about this clone: Additional DNA sequences in this sample encode the identical CDR3. V gene TRBV6-5 combines with J gene TRBJ1-5; weak D call: TRBD1 (5 bases). CDR1 and CDR2 from the germline V gene are MNHEY and SVGAGI. V lost 10 bases and J lost 2, with 12 bases in between. The CDR3 totals 13 residues. CDR3 amino acids: CATRDGGNQPQHF. As DNA, the CDR3 is TGTGCCACGCGGGACGGAGGCAATCAGCCCCAGCATTTT.

This clone has a handful of counts. The genes are TRBV4-2 and TRBJ1-2; possible D gene TRBD1, 5 bases. Germline V gene lookup returns CDR1 LGHNA and CDR2 YNFKEQ. CDR3 size: 16 residues. Trimming took 1 base from V and 6 from J, leaving 18 bases between them. The CDR3, as DNA: TGTGCCAGCAGCCAAGTTACTGGCAGGGAGATAGATGGCTACACCTTC. Residues: CASSQVTGREIDGYTF.

The chain recombines TRBV7-9 with TRBJ1-1; TRBD1 matches 7 bases. The CDR3 covers 15 residues. V was pared by 3 bases and J by 1 base, with 5 bases of the junction left unmatched. CDR1 and CDR2 (germline): SEHNR, FQNEAQ (reference sequence). CDR3 DNA: TGTGCCAGCAGCTTGAAAGGGACAGCGAACACTGAAGCTTTCTTT. Encoded protein: CASSLKGTANTEAFF.

The CDR3 DNA reads TGCGCCAGCAGCGCTGGAGTAGCGGGGTCATACAATGAGCAGTTCTTC. As protein: CASSAGVAGSYNEQFF. The rearrangement links TRBV5-1 to TRBJ2-1; 8 bases map to TRBD2. The germline CDR1 and CDR2 sequences are SGHRS and YFSETQ. V shed 4 bases, J shed 4 bases, and the junction held 10 bases outside the gene matches. CDR3 length: 16 residues.

The rearrangement links TRBV19 to TRBJ1-4; D gene unclear. Trimming shortened V by 7 bases and J by 4 bases, and 13 bases separated the two germline ends. This CDR3 has 14 amino acids. The V gene's germline CDR1 is LNHDA and CDR2 SQIVND (reference sequence). CDR3 region: CASMDGGINEKLFF. The CDR3 DNA reads TGTGCCAGTATGGACGGAGGGATTAATGAAAAACTGTTTTTT.

The chain has TRBV10-3 and TRBJ2-1; 10 bases map to TRBD2. This CDR3 has 14 residues. The germline gives CDR1 ENHRY, CDR2 SYGVKD. J lost 8 bases, V lost 6 bases, and 7 bases had no gene match. The CDR3 sequence: CAIRAASGSDEQFF. The CDR3 DNA follows: TGTGCCATCAGGGCCGCTAGCGGGAGTGATGAGCAGTTCTTC.

V is TRBV10-3 and J is TRBJ2-7; maybe TRBD1 (8 bases). The CDR3 loop spans 15 amino acids. Germline loops: CDR1 ENHRY, CDR2 SYGVKD. V shed 4 bases and J shed 3 bases, with 16 bases lying between them. CDR3 residues: CAISASTGGGYEQYF. The CDR3 nucleotides are TGTGCCATCAGTGCTTCCACAGGGGGGGGCTACGAGCAGTACTTC.

The rearrangement links TRBV6-1 to TRBJ1-4; D may be TRBD1 (5 bases). V was shortened by 1 base and J by 8 bases, with 11 bases between the two germline ends. The CDR3 runs to 14 residues. Germline CDR1 MNHNS, CDR2 SASEGT. CDR3 sequence: CASSEGGSGEKLFF. CDR3 sequence (DNA): TGTGCCAGCAGTGAAGGGGGGTCTGGGGAAAAACTGTTTTTT.

The chain uses TRBV14 and TRBJ1-2; 8 bases line up with TRBD1. Per the germline V gene, CDR1 is SGHDN and CDR2 is FVKESK. J gave up 2 bases and V 7 bases, and 3 bases lay outside the gene matches. The CDR3 length is 13 residues. The CDR3 bases are TGTGCCAGCACTAGACAGGGGAACTATGGCTACACCTTC. Translated: CASTRQGNYGYTF.

The CDR3 is CASSSDPGSHEQYF. The CDR3 DNA is TGTGCCAGCAGCTCGGACCCCGGGTCCCACGAGCAGTACTTC. The J gene is TRBJ2-7, the V gene TRBV7-9, with unresolved D. Germline V gene sequence: CDR1 SEHNR, CDR2 FQNEAQ (reference sequence). CDR3 size: 14 residues. V dropped 4 bases and J dropped 5 bases, with 15 bases sitting between them.

The chain is built from TRBV10-3 and TRBJ1-2; no firm D call. Germline-derived CDR1 and CDR2 are ENHRY and SYGVKD. The CDR3 extends over 12 amino acids. Between the trimmed V and J ends, which lost 5 bases and 4 bases, there was a span of 8 bases. DNA for the CDR3: TGTGCCATCAGTTCTGACTCCTATGGCTACACCTTC. Translated: CAISSDSYGYTF.

V is TRBV9 and J is TRBJ1-3; D ambiguous. The V and J ends lost 3 bases and 0 bases respectively, with 10 bases between them. The CDR3 loop spans 15 amino acids. Germline lookup yields CDR1 SGDLS and CDR2 YYNGEE. The DNA for the CDR3 is TGTGCCAGCAGCGCGACATCGGGCTCTGGAAACACCATATATTTT. Residues: CASSATSGSGNTIYF.

The chain links TRBV9 to TRBJ1-1, with no clear D. The ends were cut back, 4 bases at V and 1 base at J, with 14 bases in the middle. From germline, CDR1 is SGDLS and CDR2 YYNGEE. The CDR3 extends over 15 amino acids. In DNA form, the CDR3 reads TGTGCCAGCAGCCCGAGGATGAACACGAACACTGAAGCTTTCTTT. Encoded protein: CASSPRMNTNTEAFF.

V usage is TRBV28 and J usage is TRBJ1-5, with D tentatively TRBD1 (5 bases). CDR1 and CDR2 (germline): MDHEN, SYDVKM. The CDR3 is made up of 19 amino acids. Trimming removed 2 bases at V and 3 bases at J, with 23 bases between. CDR3 nucleotides: TGTGCCAGCAGTTTACCTCCCAGGGAGAGGGCACAATCCAATCAGCCCCAGCATTTT. Translation gives CASSLPPRERAQSNQPQHF. Full variable domain (missing parts from reference TRBV28 and TRBJ1-5): DVKVTQSSRYLVKRTGEKVFLECVQDMDHENMFWYRQDPGLGLRLIYFSYDVKMKEKGDIPEGYSVSREKKERFSLILESASTNQTSMYLCASSLPPRERAQSNQPQHFGDGTRLSIL.

This clone was seen once. The chain carries TRBV19 and TRBJ1-1; the D is unclear. In germline, CDR1 is LNHDA, CDR2 SQIVND (reference sequence). V was cut by 5 bases and J by 0 bases, with 4 bases left in between. The CDR3 sequence is 12 residues long. The DNA for the CDR3 is TGTGCCAGTAGTGAGATGAACACTGAAGCTTTCTTT. Encoded protein: CASSEMNTEAFF.

This clone was found once. This sequence joins TRBV5-5 and TRBJ1-5, with D unresolved. Germline lookup yields CDR1 SGHKS and CDR2 YYEKEE (reference sequence). The V end lost 0 bases, the J end lost 3 bases, and 7 bases lay between the germline ends. CDR3 size: 14 residues. The CDR3 DNA reads as TGTGCCAGCAGCTTGGACAGAAACAATCAGCCCCAGCATTTT. This codes for CASSLDRNNQPQHF.

The J gene is TRBJ2-1, the V gene TRBV29-1; 9 bases fit TRBD1. The CDR3 runs to 14 residues. Germline CDR1 is SQVTM and CDR2 is ANQGSEA. V shed 5 bases and J 7 bases; nucleotides not matched to a gene: 9. CDR3 sequence: CSVTRWTGENEQFF. The CDR3 DNA reads TGCAGCGTTACCCGCTGGACAGGGGAAAATGAGCAGTTCTTC.